What follows are 21 T cell receptor beta chains derived from one specimen sequenced in a study of spatial heterogeneity in lung cancer (dated by TCRdb to between 2017 and 2020). Sample time point, as interpreted from the label and publication: sample taken at primary tumor resection. TCR sequencing used whole RNA extracted from tumor and nontumor lung tissue, or from cryopreserved PBMC samples, without cell sorting. Library method: 5' RACE. Reads for this sample came from a NextSeq 500. Starting from the raw public reads, TCRdb applied fastp trimming at Q25, assembled clones with MiXCR and retained in-frame beta chains. Entries that share a CDR3 protein sequence are merged under the most common genes and DNA. The sample table lists about 80,000 distinct CDR3 sequences, approximately 21% of them with a count of one. Roughly 6.2% of the sample comes from the top ten. The sequencing here drew on PBMCs, taken at surgery. These receptors were collected from a male donor with early-stage non-small cell lung cancer.

There are a few counts of this clonotype. The chain uses TRBV4-1 and TRBJ2-7, with 7 bases that match TRBD1. This CDR3 is 15 amino acids long. CDR1 and CDR2 from the germline V gene are MGHRA and YSYEKL. The ends lost 0 bases at V and 2 bases at J; junction bases unmatched: 4. In DNA form, the CDR3 reads TGCGCCAGCAGCCAAGAGCCGGGACAGACCTACGAGCAGTACTTC. It translates to CASSQEPGQTYEQYF.

The chain joins TRBV7-3 to TRBJ2-3; perhaps TRBD2 as D (5 bases). CDR1 SGHTA and CDR2 FQGTGA come from the germline V gene. V was trimmed by 3 bases and J by 6 bases, leaving 7 bases between them. The CDR3 runs 12 residues. This CDR3 reads CASSFPGDTQYF. CDR3 DNA sequence: TGTGCCAGCAGCTTTCCGGGGGATACGCAGTATTTT.

This clonotype has more than one count but fewer than ten. The chain has TRBV4-3 and TRBJ2-7; 7 positions agree with TRBD1. This CDR3 is 16 amino acids long. V gave up 4 bases and J gave up 2 bases; unmatched junction bases: 11. Per germline, CDR1 LGHNA and CDR2 YSLEER. Here the CDR3 reads CASSPSRTGLPYEQYF. The CDR3 DNA is TGCGCCAGCAGCCCCTCACGGACAGGACTTCCCTACGAGCAGTACTTC.

V and J are TRBV5-4 and TRBJ2-7; D gene uncertain. Germline V lookup: CDR1 SGHNT, CDR2 YYREEE (reference sequence). This CDR3 has 11 amino acids. Trimming removed 2 bases at V and 5 bases at J, with 5 bases between. The CDR3 DNA reads TGTGCCAGCAGCTTAAGGAACGAGCAGTACTTC. Protein: CASSLRNEQYF.

The J gene is TRBJ1-1, the V gene TRBV20-1, with unresolved D. The CDR3 is 13 residues long. Germline V gene lookup returns CDR1 DFQATT and CDR2 SNEGSKA (reference sequence). V gave up 1 base and J gave up 2 bases, with 8 bases separating them. Here the CDR3 reads CSARAVRNTEAFF. The CDR3 nucleotides read TGCAGTGCTAGAGCAGTGAGAAACACTGAAGCTTTCTTT.

The gene calls are TRBV7-9 and TRBJ2-7; 11 bases fit TRBD2. There are 13 residues in the CDR3. Trimming took 9 bases from V and 5 from J; bases not matched to a gene: 6. CDR1 and CDR2 from the germline V gene are SEHNR and FQNEAQ (reference sequence). The CDR3 region is CASCTSGSDEQYF. CDR3 bases: TGTGCCAGTTGCACTAGCGGGAGCGACGAGCAGTACTTC.

Remarks on this clonotype: Just one base apart from a much larger clone, this may be a read error. CDR3 amino acids: CASSPPVVSGAHVLTF. The CDR3 DNA sequence: TGTGCCAGCTCACCACCCGTTGTCTCTGGGGCCCACGTCCTGACTTTC. The chain employs TRBV18 and TRBJ2-6; possibly TRBD1 for D (5 bases). The CDR3 totals 16 residues. Germline V lookup: CDR1 KGHSH, CDR2 LQKENI.

This clonotype was seen a few times. CDR3 nucleotide sequence: TGCAGTGCGGGGAGGGGGCGCGAGCAGTACTTC. This translates into CSAGRGREQYF. The V and J genes are TRBV20-1 and TRBJ2-7, with D possibly being TRBD1 or TRBD2 (7 bases each). CDR3 length equals 11 residues. Germline CDR1 is DFQATT and CDR2 is SNEGSKA (reference sequence). V lost 6 bases and J 6 bases, leaving 12 bases between the germline ends.

The V and J genes are TRBV12-3 or TRBV12-4 and TRBJ2-1; no clear D gene. The length of the CDR3 is 13 residues. V was pared by 5 bases and J by 6 bases, with 11 bases between. DNA for the CDR3: TGTGCCAGCAGTCCTCCGATCCCCAATGAGCAGTTCTTC. It specifies CASSPPIPNEQFF.

This clonotype was seen more than once but under ten times. The genes are TRBV6-5 and TRBJ1-4; no clear D gene. This CDR3 is 15 amino acids long. V lost 2 bases, J lost 3 bases, and 10 bases lay in between. Germline values: CDR1 MNHEY, CDR2 SVGAGI. For the CDR3, the DNA is TGTGCCAGCAGTTACGAGGGAATACCTAATGAAAAACTGTTTTTT. Translating gives CASSYEGIPNEKLFF.

This clonotype was detected a few times. The J gene is TRBJ2-1, the V gene TRBV6-1, with 11 bases lining up with TRBD1. V lost 5 bases, J lost 5 bases, and 8 bases stayed unmatched. Germline V gene lookup returns CDR1 MNHNS and CDR2 SASEGT. This CDR3 is 16 amino acids long. CDR3 nucleotide sequence: TGTGCCAGCAGTTCCCGGGACAGGGGGGTGGACAATGAGCAGTTCTTC. It translates to CASSSRDRGVDNEQFF.

The chain employs TRBV2 and TRBJ1-2; perhaps TRBD1 as D (6 bases). Deletions cut 1 base from V and 2 bases from J, with 20 bases between. The CDR3 is 18 amino acids. In germline, CDR1 is SNHLY, CDR2 FYNNEI. The CDR3 sequence: CASSEEVSPQGGNYGYTF. As DNA, the CDR3 is TGTGCCAGCAGTGAAGAGGTGAGCCCACAGGGCGGAAACTATGGCTACACCTTC.

This clonotype appeared a few times. CDR3 nucleotides: TGCAGCTCCTCTAGTGGGGCCAACGTCCTGACTTTC. Its translation: CSSSSGANVLTF. The chain employs TRBV29-1 and TRBJ2-6; D uncertain. CDR1 and CDR2 (germline): SQVTM, ANQGSEA. This CDR3 is built from 12 residues. The V and J ends lost 8 bases and 3 bases respectively, with 8 bases between them.

V gene TRBV10-3 combines with J gene TRBJ2-7; D gene ambiguous. Per the germline V gene, CDR1 is ENHRY and CDR2 is SYGVKD. The CDR3 sequence is 16 residues long. V was clipped by 0 bases and J by 3 bases, with 15 bases between them. The CDR3 region has the DNA TGTGCCATCAGTGAGTCGAGGTTGAGGCTTCTCTACGAGCAGTACTTC. Its translation: CAISESRLRLLYEQYF.

This clonotype was counted a few times. A junction end diverges from the germline sequence, so it may reflect a read error. The chain combines TRBV7-7 with TRBJ2-7; TRBD2 matches 12 bases. CDR1 SSHAT and CDR2 FNYEAQ come from the germline V gene (reference sequence). The CDR3 contains 15 residues. This CDR3 reads CASSLGLAGINEQYF. CDR3 nucleotides: TGTGCTAGCAGCCTAGGACTAGCGGGAATCAACGAGCAGTACTTC.

This clonotype was counted between two and nine times. V usage is TRBV6-5 and J usage is TRBJ2-1; D might be TRBD2 (6 bases). V was cut by 2 bases and J by 8 bases, with 16 bases left in between. From germline, CDR1 is MNHEY and CDR2 SVGAGI. The CDR3 runs to 15 residues. The CDR3 nucleotides are TGTGCCAGCAGTTACCAGCTGGGACTGTCCGATGAGCAGTTCTTC. As protein: CASSYQLGLSDEQFF.

CDR3 in DNA: TGTGCCAGCAGCACCGGGACCCTGATGGCGCAGTATTTT. This gives the protein CASSTGTLMAQYF. The V gene is TRBV11-3, the J gene TRBJ2-3; the D call may be TRBD1 or TRBD2 (5 bases each). The length of the CDR3 is 13 residues. V lost 5 bases, J lost 10 bases, and 16 bases lay in between. CDR1 and CDR2 (germline): SGHNT, YENEEA.

This clonotype was seen a few times. The genes are TRBV2 and TRBJ1-1; D is unclear. This CDR3 is 11 amino acids long. Germline CDR1 SNHLY, CDR2 FYNNEI. V dropped 8 bases and J dropped 3 bases, with 7 bases sitting between them. Written as DNA, the CDR3 is TGTGCCAGCGGGTCGGACACTGAAGCTTTCTTT. Residues: CASGSDTEAFF. The whole variable domain, remainder taken from reference TRBV2 and TRBJ1-1, is EPEVTQTPSHQVTQMGQEVILRCVPISNHLYFYWYRQILGQKVEFLVSFYNNEISEKSEIFDDQFSVERPDGSNFTLKIRSTKLEDSAMYFCASGSDTEAFFGQGTRLTVV.

This clonotype was found many times. This chain uses TRBV7-9 with TRBJ2-5; D may be TRBD2 (6 bases). Germline values: CDR1 SEHNR, CDR2 FQNEAQ (reference sequence). The V and J ends lost 3 bases and 2 bases respectively, with 10 bases between them. The CDR3 covers 14 residues. The DNA for the CDR3 is TGTGCCAGCAGCTTTTTAGCGGATCAAGAGACCCAGTACTTC. Its protein product is CASSFLADQETQYF.

This rearrangement joins TRBV20-1 to TRBJ2-6; D unclear. Trimming took 1 base from V and 0 from J, leaving 13 bases between them. Per the germline V gene, CDR1 is DFQATT and CDR2 is SNEGSKA (reference sequence). There are 17 residues in the CDR3. CDR3 DNA: TGCAGTGCTAGAGTGCCAGTTAAATACTCTGGGGCCAACGTCCTGACTTTC. Its protein is CSARVPVKYSGANVLTF.

The table lists this clonotype with a few counts. The rearrangement joins TRBV5-4 to TRBJ1-1; D is uncertain. The CDR3 totals 15 residues. Germline values: CDR1 SGHNT, CDR2 YYREEE (reference sequence). V lost 4 bases to trimming and J lost 0 bases, with 13 bases between them. The CDR3 coding sequence is TGTGCCAGCAGCGCTTCCGGGATTATGAACACTGAAGCTTTCTTT. Its translation: CASSASGIMNTEAFF. The full variable domain, in which reference TRBV5-4 and TRBJ1-1 provide the parts outside the CDR3, is ETGVTQSPTHLIKTRGQQVTLRCSSQSGHNTVSWYQQALGQGPQFIFQYYREEENGRGNFPPRFSGLQFPNYSSELNVNALELDDSALYLCASSASGIMNTEAFFGQGTRLTVV.